These 25 T cell receptor beta chains share one sample of origin, sequenced in a study of T cells after yellow fever vaccination. TCRdb reprocessed the 5' RACE reads with MiXCR, giving one entry per CDR3 protein. The sample yields under 300,000 distinct CDR3 sequences, 6.9% seen once. The sample here was CD4+ T cells sorted from PBMCs, taken 15 days after the yellow fever booster vaccination. The receptors were gathered from a man aged 30-40 years who received the YFV17D yellow fever vaccine.

The J gene is TRBJ2-1, the V gene TRBV5-1, with 8 bases lining up with TRBD2. The CDR3 sequence is 15 residues long. Germline values: CDR1 SGHRS, CDR2 YFSETQ. With V trimmed by 4 bases and J by 5 bases, 8 bases remained unmatched. CDR3 in amino acids: CASSPVAGNNNEQFF. Written as DNA, the CDR3 is TGCGCCAGCAGCCCGGTAGCGGGAAACAACAATGAGCAGTTCTTC.

V is TRBV20-1 and J is TRBJ2-3; 8 bases agree with TRBD2. This CDR3 comprises 16 residues. Germline loops: CDR1 DFQATT, CDR2 SNEGSKA (reference sequence). V trimming: 0 bases; J trimming: 4 bases; junction bases outside the gene matches: 9. For the CDR3, the DNA is TGCAGTGCTAGAGATCTAACGGGAGGGAGCGCAGATACGCAGTATTTT. Its translation is CSARDLTGGSADTQYF.

This clonotype showed up many times. The chain couples TRBV29-1 to TRBJ2-1, with 8 bases that match TRBD1. This CDR3 contains 12 residues. After removal of 7 bases from V and 3 bases from J, the junction contained 2 bases not matched to a gene. Germline V gene sequence: CDR1 SQVTM, CDR2 ANQGSEA. The CDR3 spells CSAGTGYNEQFF. Here the CDR3 DNA reads TGCAGCGCCGGGACAGGCTACAATGAGCAGTTCTTC.

The V call is TRBV7-2, the J call TRBJ2-6; D gene unclear. Between the trimmed V and J ends, which lost 0 bases and 1 base, there was a span of 19 bases. The CDR3 has 20 residues. CDR1 and CDR2 (germline): SGHTA, FQGNSA. Here the CDR3 reads CASSLARLPVGRSGANVLTF. CDR3 nucleotides: TGTGCCAGCAGCTTAGCTCGTCTCCCGGTGGGTAGATCTGGGGCCAACGTCCTGACTTTC.

This clonotype was recorded many times. The chain links TRBV14 to TRBJ2-7; D is unclear. V was pared by 4 bases and J by 7 bases, with 17 bases between. The CDR3 is 14 residues long. The germline V gene encodes CDR1 SGHDN and CDR2 FVKESK. CDR3 sequence: CASSRHPAATEQYF. CDR3 in DNA: TGTGCCAGCAGCCGACACCCGGCGGCGACGGAGCAGTACTTC. Together with reference TRBV14 and TRBJ2-7, the CDR3 gives the full variable domain: EAGVTQFPSHSVIEKGQTVTLRCDPISGHDNLYWYRRVMGKEIKFLLHFVKESKQDESGMPNNRFLAERTGGTYSTLKVQPAELEDSGVYFCASSRHPAATEQYFGPGTRLTVT.

This chain uses TRBV5-1 with TRBJ2-1; D may be TRBD1 (7 bases). Germline V lookup: CDR1 SGHRS, CDR2 YFSETQ. Trimming shortened V by 2 bases and J by 8 bases, and 14 bases separated the two germline ends. The CDR3 is 14 residues long. CDR3 sequence (DNA): TGCGCCAGCAGCTTAGTCCAGGGGGGCGATGAGCAGTTCTTC. Amino acids: CASSLVQGGDEQFF.

This clonotype was observed many times. The CDR3 is CASSPSSYNEQFF. CDR3 in DNA: TGCGCCAGCAGCCCAAGCTCCTACAATGAGCAGTTCTTC. The chain uses TRBV5-1 and TRBJ2-1; D unresolved. Germline V gene sequence: CDR1 SGHRS, CDR2 YFSETQ. The CDR3 has 13 residues. Trimming stripped 4 bases from V and 0 bases from J, with 5 bases between.

The chain has TRBV29-1 and TRBJ1-1, with D maybe TRBD1 (6 bases). Germline assignment: CDR1 SQVTM and CDR2 ANQGSEA. There are 13 residues in the CDR3. Trimming shortened V by 5 bases and J by 5 bases, and 15 bases separated the two germline ends. The CDR3 sequence: CSVPGVGRTEAFF. CDR3 DNA: TGCAGCGTTCCAGGGGTAGGAAGAACTGAAGCTTTCTTT.

This clonotype has a handful of counts. The rearrangement uses TRBV12-3 or TRBV12-4 and TRBJ2-6; 11 bases agree with TRBD1. Trimming cost V 3 bases and J 0 bases; bases outside gene matches: 4. The CDR3 is 18 residues long. The CDR3 DNA follows: TGTGCCAGCAGTTTTGGAGGGACAGGGGGCTCTGGGGCCAACGTCCTGACTTTC. This sequence encodes CASSFGGTGGSGANVLTF.

This clonotype was counted only a few times. The V call is TRBV29-1, the J call TRBJ2-2; the D gene could be TRBD1 or TRBD2 (5 bases each). Germline lookup yields CDR1 SQVTM and CDR2 ANQGSEA. V lost 3 bases and J 4 bases, leaving 9 bases between the germline ends. The CDR3 is 13 residues long. The CDR3: CSVDGTSTGELFF. In DNA form, the CDR3 reads TGCAGCGTTGACGGGACGAGCACCGGGGAGCTGTTTTTT.

Concerning this clonotype: A junction boundary mismatches the germline segment, possibly from a read error. The chain combines TRBV28 with TRBJ2-5; D is undetermined. Germline CDR1 reads MDHEN; CDR2 reads SYDVKM. The CDR3 loop spans 16 amino acids. The CDR3 DNA reads TGTGACAGCAGTTCCGACGTCTGGCGAGGACGAGAGACCCAGTACTTC. The encoded protein is CDSSSDVWRGRETQYF.

A word on this clonotype: Compared with germline, one end of the junction differs, possibly owing to a read error. This chain links TRBV25-1 with TRBJ2-5; 13 positions match TRBD2. CDR1 is MGHDK, CDR2 SYGVNS, per germline. The CDR3 consists of 18 residues. CDR3 sequence: CVSSSQLAGGGYQETQYF. Written as DNA, the CDR3 is TGTGTCAGCAGTTCCCAACTAGCGGGAGGGGGGTACCAAGAGACCCAGTACTTC.

This clonotype was recorded at least ten times. The genes are TRBV7-2 and TRBJ2-1, with TRBD2 matching 9 bases. The germline V gene encodes CDR1 SGHTA and CDR2 FQGNSA. V was pared by 1 base and J by 6 bases, with 7 bases of the junction left unmatched. The CDR3 length is 16 residues. In DNA form, the CDR3 reads TGTGCCAGCAGCTTAGAGGGCGCGGGAGGGCGCAATGAGCAGTTCTTC. Encoded protein: CASSLEGAGGRNEQFF.

Only a few counts were recorded for this clonotype. This chain connects TRBV15 to TRBJ2-3; TRBD1 might be the D (6 bases). Trimming stripped 1 base from V and 1 base from J, with 6 bases between. The CDR3 contains 14 residues. Germline V lookup: CDR1 LNHNV, CDR2 YYDKDF (reference sequence). CDR3 nucleotides: TGTGCCACCAGCAGAGGACAGGGCACAGATACGCAGTATTTT. Encoded protein: CATSRGQGTDTQYF. The full variable domain, completed using reference TRBV15 and TRBJ2-3, is DAMVIQNPRYQVTQFGKPVTLSCSQTLNHNVMYWYQQKSSQAPKLLFHYYDKDFNNEADTPDNFQSRRPNTSFCFLDIRSPGLGDTAMYLCATSRGQGTDTQYFGPGTRLTVL.

This chain links TRBV20-1 with TRBJ1-1; D unclear. Trimming took 0 bases from V and 1 from J, leaving 6 bases between them. Germline V gives CDR1 DFQATT, CDR2 SNEGSKA (reference sequence). CDR3 size: 13 residues. The CDR3 is CSAREVTNTEAFF. CDR3 nucleotides: TGCAGTGCTAGAGAAGTGACGAACACTGAAGCTTTCTTT.

The chain links TRBV4-3 to TRBJ2-1, with 12 nucleotides matching TRBD2. This CDR3 has 18 residues. The germline CDR1 and CDR2 sequences are LGHNA and YSLEER. V lost 0 bases and J lost 3; bases outside the gene matches: 6. Here the CDR3 reads CASSQDPRLAGDYNEQFF. The CDR3 DNA is TGCGCCAGCAGCCAAGATCCGCGACTAGCGGGAGACTACAATGAGCAGTTCTTC.

This clonotype was observed a few times. The chain employs TRBV6-5 and TRBJ1-3; D ambiguous. The CDR3 length is 16 residues. The V gene lost 2 bases and the J gene lost 3 bases, with 14 bases spanning the gap. The germline V gene encodes CDR1 MNHEY and CDR2 SVGAGI. The CDR3 bases are TGTGCCAGCAGTTACGGGCAGCCCCGGGTTGGAAACACCATATATTTT. Its translation is CASSYGQPRVGNTIYF.

This clonotype was recorded many times. This rearrangement joins TRBV5-1 to TRBJ2-5, with D maybe TRBD2 (6 bases). The germline V gene has CDR1 SGHRS and CDR2 YFSETQ. CDR3 length: 15 amino acids. The V end lost 4 bases, the J end lost 2 bases, and 15 bases lay between the germline ends. The CDR3 protein is CASSPGGGLQETQYF. CDR3 bases: TGCGCCAGCAGCCCCGGGGGAGGTTTGCAAGAGACCCAGTACTTC.

This clonotype was counted at least ten times. The chain has TRBV12-3 or TRBV12-4 and TRBJ2-7; D possibly corresponds to TRBD2 (6 bases). Trimming stripped 3 bases from V and 6 bases from J, with 9 bases between. The length of the CDR3 is 12 residues. The CDR3 nucleotides are TGTGCCAGCAGTTTTGGGACTCTCGAGCAGTACTTC. Encoded protein: CASSFGTLEQYF.

This chain links TRBV2 with TRBJ1-1; no clear D gene. V lost 0 bases, J lost 4 bases, and 12 bases lay in between. CDR1 and CDR2 (germline): SNHLY, FYNNEI. The CDR3 contains 15 residues. This CDR3 is CASSEAEYWATEAFF. The CDR3 nucleotides read TGTGCCAGCAGTGAAGCGGAATACTGGGCCACTGAAGCTTTCTTT.

The table lists this clonotype with many counts. The V call is TRBV25-1, the J call TRBJ2-3; TRBD1 agrees at 10 bases. The V gene's germline CDR1 is MGHDK and CDR2 SYGVNS. The CDR3 is 13 residues long. V lost 6 bases, J lost 10 bases, and 7 bases stayed unmatched. CDR3 loop: CASSSRDRGPQYF. DNA for the CDR3: TGTGCCAGCAGCTCCCGGGACAGGGGACCGCAGTATTTT.

For this clonotype: This sequence may be a read error, since a much larger clone differs from it by one base. The chain has TRBV6-1 and TRBJ2-7, with 11 nucleotides matching TRBD2. This CDR3 spans 14 amino acids. CDR1 and CDR2 from the germline V gene are MNHNS and SASEGT. The V and J ends lost 9 bases and 3 bases, in that order; junction bases with no gene match: 7. Written as DNA, the CDR3 is TGTGCCAGAAGTCCCGGGACTAGCGGCTACGAGCAGTACTTC. It yields the protein CARSPGTSGYEQYF.

The chain recombines TRBV4-3 with TRBJ2-5; no firm D call. V shed 0 bases and J shed 1 base, with 6 bases lying between them. In germline, CDR1 is LGHNA, CDR2 YSLEER. The CDR3 is 14 residues long. The CDR3 is CASSQDYSQETQYF. CDR3 in DNA: TGCGCCAGCAGCCAAGACTACAGCCAAGAGACCCAGTACTTC.

This chain uses TRBV4-3 with TRBJ2-3, with D perhaps TRBD2 (5 bases). Per the germline V gene, CDR1 is LGHNA and CDR2 is YSLEER. The CDR3 has 15 residues. Between the trimmed V and J ends, which lost 1 base and 4 bases, there was a span of 12 bases. In DNA form, the CDR3 reads TGCGCCAGCAGCCAAGGGAATGTGGGAGCAGATACGCAGTATTTT. Its translation: CASSQGNVGADTQYF.

This clonotype was seen at least ten times. The CDR3 is CASSFSAHSGGTDTQYF. In DNA form, the CDR3 reads TGCGCCAGCAGCTTTTCGGCCCATTCGGGGGGGACAGATACGCAGTATTTT. The chain uses TRBV5-1 and TRBJ2-3, with TRBD2 matching over 8 bases. There are 17 residues in the CDR3. V shed 2 bases, J shed 3 bases, and the junction held 11 bases outside the gene matches. The germline gives CDR1 SGHRS, CDR2 YFSETQ.